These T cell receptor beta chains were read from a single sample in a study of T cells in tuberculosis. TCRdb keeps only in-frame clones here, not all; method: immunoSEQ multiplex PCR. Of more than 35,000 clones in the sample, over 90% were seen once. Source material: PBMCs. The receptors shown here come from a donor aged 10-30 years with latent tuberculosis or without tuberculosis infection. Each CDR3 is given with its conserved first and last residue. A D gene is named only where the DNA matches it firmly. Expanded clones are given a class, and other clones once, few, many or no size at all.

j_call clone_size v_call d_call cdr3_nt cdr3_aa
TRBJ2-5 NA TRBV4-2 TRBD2 TGTGCCAGCAGCCAAGCGACTAGCGGTGAGACCCAGTACTTC CASSQATSGETQYF
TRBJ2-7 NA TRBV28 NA TGTGCCAGCAGTCAGGGATACGAGCAGTACTTC CASSQGYEQYF
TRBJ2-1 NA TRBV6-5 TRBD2 TGTGCCAGCAGCCGCACTAGCGGGAGTAGGAATGAGCAGTTCTTC CASSRTSGSRNEQFF
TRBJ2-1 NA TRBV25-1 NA TGTGCCAGCAGTGGGGAGGGGGAATTGGCCTACAATGAGCAGTTCTTC CASSGEGELAYNEQFF
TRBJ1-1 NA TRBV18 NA TGTGCCAGCTCACCGGACAGACCGGGGTACGCTTTCTTT CASSPDRPGYAFF
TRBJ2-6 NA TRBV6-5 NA TGTGCCAGCAATGAGAACTCTGGGGCCAACGTCCTGACTTTC CASNENSGANVLTF
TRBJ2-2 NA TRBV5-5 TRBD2 TGTGCCAGCAGCCCGTGGACTAGCTTGAACACCGGGGAGCTGTTTTTT CASSPWTSLNTGELFF
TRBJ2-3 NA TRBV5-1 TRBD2 TGCGCCAGCAGCTTGGGCACCACTAGCGGTACAGATACGCAGTATTTT CASSLGTTSGTDTQYF
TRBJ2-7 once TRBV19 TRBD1 TGTGCCAGTAGTATAGATCCCAGGGGGCAGTTGAACGAGCAGTACTTC CASSIDPRGQLNEQYF
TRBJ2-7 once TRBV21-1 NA TGTGCCAGCAGCACCTTAGGCCCGCCTAGCGAGCAGTACTTC CASSTLGPPSEQYF
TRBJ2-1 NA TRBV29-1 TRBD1 TGCAGCGTCCATCGGGACAGGGCATACAATGAGCAGTTCTTC CSVHRDRAYNEQFF
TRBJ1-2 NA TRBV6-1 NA TGTGCCAGCAGTGAAGCGTCTACGGTAGTATATGGCTACACCTTC CASSEASTVVYGYTF
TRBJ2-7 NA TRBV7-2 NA TGTGCCAGCAGCTATCCAGGGGACTACGAGCAGTACTTC CASSYPGDYEQYF
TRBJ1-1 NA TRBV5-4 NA TGTGCCAGCAGCTCTTACAGGGACACTGAAGCTTTCTTT CASSSYRDTEAFF
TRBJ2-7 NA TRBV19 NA TGTGCCAGTAGTATTCAGGCTTTCTCCTACGAGCAGTACTTC CASSIQAFSYEQYF
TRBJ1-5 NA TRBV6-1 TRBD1 TGTGCCAGCCTGACAGGGAACGAAAATCAGCCCCAGCATTTT CASLTGNENQPQHF
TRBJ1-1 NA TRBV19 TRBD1 TGTGCCAGTAGTTCATTCGGGGACAGCCGGGGAAGAGCTTTCTTT CASSSFGDSRGRAFF
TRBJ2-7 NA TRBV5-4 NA TGTGCCAGCAGCTTTGACAGTCCGGACGAGCAGTACTTC CASSFDSPDEQYF
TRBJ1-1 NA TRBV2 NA TGTGCCAGCAGTGAAGGTCAGAAGAACACTGAAGCTTTCTTT CASSEGQKNTEAFF
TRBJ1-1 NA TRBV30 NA TGTGCCTGGGGGGGCTCGGGGTACACTGAAGCTTTCTTT CAWGGSGYTEAFF
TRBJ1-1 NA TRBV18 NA TGTGCCAGCTCACAAACGACAGGCGTGAACACTGAAGCTTTCTTT CASSQTTGVNTEAFF
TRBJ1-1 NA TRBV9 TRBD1 TGTGCCAGCAGCGACGGGACAGGGGTAAACTGGAACACTGAAGCTTTCTTT CASSDGTGVNWNTEAFF
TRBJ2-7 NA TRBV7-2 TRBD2 TGTGCCAGCAGCTTAGGACGGACTAGCGGGAGTGCGTCCTACGAGCAGTACTTC CASSLGRTSGSASYEQYF
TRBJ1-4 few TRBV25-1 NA TGTGCCAGCAGTGAATTCGGGAATCAGGACCCCAATGAAAAACTGTTTTTT CASSEFGNQDPNEKLFF
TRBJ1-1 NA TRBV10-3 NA TGTGCCATCAGACTGGACAGAAGTACTGAAGCTTTCTTT CAIRLDRSTEAFF
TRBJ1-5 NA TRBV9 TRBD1 TGTGCCAGCAGCCCTCCCAGGGGGAGAGATCAGCCCCAGCATTTT CASSPPRGRDQPQHF
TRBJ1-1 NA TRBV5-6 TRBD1 TGTGCCAGCAGCAGCGGCCCGACAGGGGAAGCTTTCTTT CASSSGPTGEAFF
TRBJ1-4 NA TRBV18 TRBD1 TGTGCCAGCTACTACAAGGGACAGGGGCAGAGGGAAAAACTGTTTTTT CASYYKGQGQREKLFF
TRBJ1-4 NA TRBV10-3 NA TGTGCCATCAGTGAGGGATTTAAAGGAGGTGAAAAACTGTTTTTT CAISEGFKGGEKLFF
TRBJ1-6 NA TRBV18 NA TGTGCCAGCTCACCAACCCGGGTGGTCGGTAATTCACCCCTCCACTTT CASSPTRVVGNSPLHF
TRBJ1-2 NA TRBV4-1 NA TGCGCCAGCAGCCCACCGACAGCTAACTATGGCTACACCTTC CASSPPTANYGYTF
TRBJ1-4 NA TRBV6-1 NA TGTGCCAGCAGTGAAGCAGGAGTTAATGAAAAACTGTTTTTT CASSEAGVNEKLFF
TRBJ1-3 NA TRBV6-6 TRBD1 TGTGCCAGCAGTTACACAGGGGGCGCTGGAAACACCATATATTTT CASSYTGGAGNTIYF
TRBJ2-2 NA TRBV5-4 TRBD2 TGTGCCAGCAGCGTGACTAGCGGGGGGACCGGGGAGCTGTTTTTT CASSVTSGGTGELFF
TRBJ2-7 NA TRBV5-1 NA TGCGCCAGCAGCTTGACAGGGCACGAGCAGTACTTC CASSLTGHEQYF
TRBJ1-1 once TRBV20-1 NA TGCAGTGCTAGGGAGTATCCTGAAGCTTTCTTT CSAREYPEAFF
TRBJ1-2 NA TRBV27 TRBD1 TGTGCCAGCAGTTCCCTCTCAGGGGACAGGGGGCTATCTGATGGCTACACCTTC CASSSLSGDRGLSDGYTF
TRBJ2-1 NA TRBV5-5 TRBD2 TGTGCCAGCACCCCGGGGCCTAGCGGGAGAACTCGAAGCTCCTACAATGGGCAGTTCTTC CASTPGPSGRTRSSYNGQFF
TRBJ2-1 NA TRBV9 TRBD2 TGTGCCAGCAGCGTAGGGCGGGGGGTATACAATGAGCAGTTCTTC CASSVGRGVYNEQFF
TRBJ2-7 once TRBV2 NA TGTGCCAGCAGGTCGCGGCCCCTTGATATCGAGCAGTACTTC CASRSRPLDIEQYF
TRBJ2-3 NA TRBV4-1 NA TGCGCCAGCAGCCAACAAGGGGCCGCAGATACGCAGTATTTT CASSQQGAADTQYF
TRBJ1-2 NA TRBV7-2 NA TGTGCCAGCAGCTCCCCGACTCCCTATGGCTACACCTTC CASSSPTPYGYTF
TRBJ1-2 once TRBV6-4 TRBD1 TGTGCCAGCAGTGACTCGGGACAGAGAGGCTACACCTTC CASSDSGQRGYTF
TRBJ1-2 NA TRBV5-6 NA TGTGCCAGCAGCTTGGGCGGAAACTATGGCTACACCTTC CASSLGGNYGYTF
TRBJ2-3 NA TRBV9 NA TGTGCCAGCAGCGTAGCAGGACTCAGCACAGATACGCAGTATTTT CASSVAGLSTDTQYF
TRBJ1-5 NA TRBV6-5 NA TGTGCCAGCAGTAGACAGGTAGCAGGTCAGCCCCAGCATTTT CASSRQVAGQPQHF
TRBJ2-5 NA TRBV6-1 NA TGTGCCAGCAGTTCCTCCGGGGGGACCCAGTACTTC CASSSSGGTQYF
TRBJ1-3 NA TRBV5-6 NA TGTGCCAGCAGCCTGCTGAGCGGAAACACCATATATTTT CASSLLSGNTIYF
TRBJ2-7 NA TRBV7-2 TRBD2 TGTGCCAGCAGCTTAGCGAAACTAGCGGGGGTGCTCGACGAGCAGTACTTC CASSLAKLAGVLDEQYF
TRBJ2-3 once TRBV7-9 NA TGTGCCAGCAGCTTCGCGTTAGGGGTCCGGGATACGCAGTATTTT CASSFALGVRDTQYF
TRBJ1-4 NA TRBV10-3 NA TGTGCCATCAGTGATGGAGGGGCAGAAAAACTGTTTTTT CAISDGGAEKLFF
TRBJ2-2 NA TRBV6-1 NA TGTGCCAGCAGTGAATGGGGGGTGGGGACCGGGGAGCTGTTTTTT CASSEWGVGTGELFF
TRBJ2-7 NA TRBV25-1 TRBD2 TGTGCCAGCAGTGAATTGGCTAGCGGGAGTTCCGAGCAGTACTTC CASSELASGSSEQYF
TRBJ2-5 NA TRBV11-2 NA TGTGCCAGCAGCTTAGGGCATGGCGAGACCCAGTACTTC CASSLGHGETQYF
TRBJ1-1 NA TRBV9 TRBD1 TGTGCCAGCAGCGTAGAGGGGACAGGGTGGACCGTGAACACTGAAGCTTTCTTT CASSVEGTGWTVNTEAFF
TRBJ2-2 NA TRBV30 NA TGTGCCTGGAGTGTACAAGTCGGGGAGCTGTTTTTT CAWSVQVGELFF
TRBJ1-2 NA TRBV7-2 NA TGTGCCAGCAGCTTAAACGCGGGGCTCGCTGGCTACACCTTC CASSLNAGLAGYTF